The 7 T cell receptor beta chains below were found in one sample sequenced in a study of shared clonotypes between healthy human individuals. Positively selected for CCR7, the CD45RO-negative cells used as naive CD8 cells excluded terminally differentiated effector memory CD45RA+ cells. Here immunoSEQ multiplex PCR was the method, and the copy in TCRdb shows in-frame clones only, minus some. Among about 2.2 million clones listed, around 93% were seen once. The material sequenced was naive CD8+ T cells from PBMCs. The receptors derive from a man younger than 35 in good health. Some clones in this sample may be carry-over from other donors' samples.

In nucleotides, the CDR3 is TGTGCCAGTACCCCCGCCCACCATAATGAAAAACTGTTTTTT. Translation gives CASTPAHHNEKLFF. V and J are TRBV19 and TRBJ1-4, with D unresolved. The CDR3 is made up of 14 amino acids. Germline-derived CDR1 and CDR2 are LNHDA and SQIVND (reference sequence). The V and J ends lost 7 bases and 4 bases respectively, with 13 bases between them.

The chain couples TRBV5-6 to TRBJ2-7; the D gene is possibly TRBD2 (6 bases). The V gene lost 0 bases and the J gene lost 5 bases, with 12 bases spanning the gap. The CDR3 is 14 amino acids. Germline V gene sequence: CDR1 SGHDT, CDR2 YYEEEE. In DNA form, the CDR3 reads TGTGCCAGCAGCTTGGCTATCGGGAGTGACGAGCAGTACTTC. Protein product: CASSLAIGSDEQYF.

The rearrangement links TRBV7-2 to TRBJ2-7; 12 bases agree with TRBD2. J gave up 2 bases and V 6 bases, and 17 bases lay outside the gene matches. The CDR3 is 19 residues long. From germline, CDR1 is SGHTA and CDR2 FQGNSA. This CDR3 reads CASSSTSGSERAWAYEQYF. DNA of the CDR3: TGTGCCAGCAGTTCGACTAGCGGGAGTGAGCGGGCCTGGGCCTACGAGCAGTACTTC.

The J gene is TRBJ2-7, the V gene TRBV4-2, with a possible D match to TRBD2 (6 bases). The CDR3 totals 15 residues. V was shortened by 4 bases and J by 0 bases, with 13 bases between the two germline ends. CDR1 LGHNA and CDR2 YNFKEQ come from the germline V gene. Here the CDR3 reads CASSLYSGLSYEQYF. CDR3 coding DNA: TGTGCCAGCAGCCTCTATTCGGGACTCTCCTACGAGCAGTACTTC.

The chain joins TRBV4-1 to TRBJ2-5; D is undetermined. V was trimmed by 1 base and J by 5 bases, leaving 8 bases between them. The CDR3 loop spans 13 amino acids. Germline V CDR1 and CDR2: MGHRA, YSYEKL. CDR3 sequence reads: CASSQGPWETQYF. For the CDR3, the DNA is TGCGCCAGCAGCCAAGGCCCATGGGAGACCCAGTACTTC.

V usage is TRBV11-1 and J usage is TRBJ2-7; TRBD1 matches at 8 bases. The CDR3 loop spans 14 amino acids. Unmatched junction bases numbered 7, after V lost 3 bases and J lost 6 bases. Germline CDR1 reads SGHAT; CDR2 reads FQDESV (reference sequence). The DNA for the CDR3 is TGTGCCAGCAGCTTCACAGGGGGAATGGGCGAGCAGTACTTC. This encodes CASSFTGGMGEQYF.

The rearrangement links TRBV11-1 to TRBJ2-1; D is possibly TRBD2 (5 bases). V lost 8 bases and J lost 0, with 11 bases in between. Germline CDR1 and CDR2: SGHAT and FQDESV (reference sequence). This CDR3 has 14 residues. The CDR3 loop reads CASHAGSSYNEQFF. The CDR3 DNA reads as TGTGCCAGCCACGCTGGGAGCTCCTACAATGAGCAGTTCTTC.